The text below deals with one TCR beta chain. For TCRbeta, the library was prepared with unique molecular identifiers. TCRdb re-called the PCR reads with MiXCR, one entry per CDR3 protein. The sample yields about 350,000 distinct CDR3 sequences, 13% seen once. The CDR3 length is 15 residues. Per the germline V gene, CDR1 is MNHNS and CDR2 is SASEGT. Unmatched junction bases numbered 9, after V lost 4 bases and J lost 4 bases. The entry originates in a study of T-cell reconstitution after alpha-beta-depleted transplantation in children. The TCR was taken from a human donor who donated a stem cell graft to a child with Fanconi anemia. The gene calls are TRBV6-1 and TRBJ2-7; 8 nucleotides agree with TRBD1. The material was PBMCs, obtained from the stem cell graft. DNA for the CDR3: TGTGCCAGCAGTGGGACAGGGAGTTTGTCATACGAGCAGTACTTC. Amino acid sequence: CASSGTGSLSYEQYF.